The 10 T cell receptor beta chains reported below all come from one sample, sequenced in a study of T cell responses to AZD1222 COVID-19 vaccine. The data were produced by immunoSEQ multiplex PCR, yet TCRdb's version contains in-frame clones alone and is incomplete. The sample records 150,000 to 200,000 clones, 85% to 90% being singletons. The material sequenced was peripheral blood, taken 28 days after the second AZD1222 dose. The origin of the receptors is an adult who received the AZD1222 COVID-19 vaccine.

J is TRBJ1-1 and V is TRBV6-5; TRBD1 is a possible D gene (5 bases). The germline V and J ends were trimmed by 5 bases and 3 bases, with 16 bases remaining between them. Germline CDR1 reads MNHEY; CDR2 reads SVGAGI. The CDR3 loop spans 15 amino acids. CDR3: CASSRQGLGDTEAFF. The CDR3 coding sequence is TGTGCCAGCAGTCGTCAGGGACTCGGGGACACTGAAGCTTTCTTT.

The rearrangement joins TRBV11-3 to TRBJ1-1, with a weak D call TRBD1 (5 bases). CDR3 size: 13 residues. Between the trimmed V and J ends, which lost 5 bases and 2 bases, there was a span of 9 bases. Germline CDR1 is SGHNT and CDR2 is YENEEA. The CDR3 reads CASSRGRNTEAFF. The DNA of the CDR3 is TGTGCCAGCAGCCGGGGGAGAAACACTGAAGCTTTCTTT.

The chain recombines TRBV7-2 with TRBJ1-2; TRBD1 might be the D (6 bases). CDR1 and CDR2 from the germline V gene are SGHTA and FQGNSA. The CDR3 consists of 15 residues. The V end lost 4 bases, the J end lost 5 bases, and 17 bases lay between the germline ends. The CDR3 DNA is TGTGCCAGCAGCTCGGGGGCGGGGAACCCTTATGGCTACACCTTC. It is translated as CASSSGAGNPYGYTF.

CDR3 coding DNA: TGTGCCACCAGTGATTGGGGGAACACTGAAGCTTTCTTT. Translating gives CATSDWGNTEAFF. The V and J genes are TRBV24-1 and TRBJ1-1; D is ambiguous. With 2 bases removed from V and 1 base from J, the gap between germline ends came to 4 bases. The length of the CDR3 is 13 residues. Germline V gene sequence: CDR1 KGHDR, CDR2 SFDVKD.

CDR3 loop: CASSLPPGRGTEAFF. Here the CDR3 DNA reads TGTGCCAGCAGCTTGCCCCCCGGGAGGGGCACTGAAGCTTTCTTT. The J gene is TRBJ1-1, the V gene TRBV5-4, with D possibly TRBD1 on 5 matching bases. The ends were cut back, 1 base at V and 4 bases at J, with 14 bases in the middle. Germline values: CDR1 SGHNT, CDR2 YYREEE (reference sequence). The length of the CDR3 is 15 residues.

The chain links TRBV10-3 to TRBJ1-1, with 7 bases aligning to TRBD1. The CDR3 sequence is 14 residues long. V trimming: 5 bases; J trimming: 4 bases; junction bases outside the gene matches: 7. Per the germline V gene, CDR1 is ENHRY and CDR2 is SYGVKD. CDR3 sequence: CAISLGTEVTEAFF. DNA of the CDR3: TGTGCCATCAGTTTAGGGACAGAAGTCACTGAAGCTTTCTTT.

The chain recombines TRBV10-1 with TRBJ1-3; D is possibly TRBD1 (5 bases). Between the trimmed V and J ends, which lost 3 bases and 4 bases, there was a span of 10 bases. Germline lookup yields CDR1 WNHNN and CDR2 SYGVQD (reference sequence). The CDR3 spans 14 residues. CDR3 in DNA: TGCGCCAGCAGTGATCCAGGGACGGGAAACACCATATATTTT. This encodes CASSDPGTGNTIYF.

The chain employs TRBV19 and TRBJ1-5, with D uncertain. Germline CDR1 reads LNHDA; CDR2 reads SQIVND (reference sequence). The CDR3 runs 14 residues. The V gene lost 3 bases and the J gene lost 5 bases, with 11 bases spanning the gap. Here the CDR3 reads CASSIRSGDQPQHF. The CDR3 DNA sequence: TGTGCCAGTAGTATTAGGTCAGGCGATCAGCCCCAGCATTTT.

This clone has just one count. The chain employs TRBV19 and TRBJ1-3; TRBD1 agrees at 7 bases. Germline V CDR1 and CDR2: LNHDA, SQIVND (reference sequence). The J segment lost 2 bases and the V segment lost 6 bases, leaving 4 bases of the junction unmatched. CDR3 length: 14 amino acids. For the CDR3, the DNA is TGTGCCAGTAGGGTCACAGGGGCTGGAAACACCATATATTTT. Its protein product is CASRVTGAGNTIYF.

The CDR3 DNA follows: TGTGCCAGCAGTGTTAGCGGGGGGGGCACCGGGGAGCTGTTTTTT. Translated, it gives CASSVSGGGTGELFF. V and J are TRBV2 and TRBJ2-2; TRBD2 agrees at 11 bases. Germline trimming cut 4 bases from V and 4 bases from J; bases unmatched to any gene: 2. This CDR3 has 15 residues. In germline, CDR1 is SNHLY, CDR2 FYNNEI.